These 29 T cell receptor beta chains originate from one sample sequenced in a study of early T cells in non-severe SARS-CoV-2 infection. Each CDR3 protein gets one entry after TCRdb re-called the 5' RACE reads with MiXCR. Here the sample spans 20,000 to 30,000 distinct CDR3 sequences, about 4% being singletons. Material: whole blood. Receptor source: an adult who was a healthcare worker with PCR-confirmed SARS-CoV-2 infection or an uninfected control (not recorded which).

This clonotype has ten or more counts. The chain carries TRBV11-3 and TRBJ2-1; D is perhaps TRBD2 (6 bases). The CDR3 sequence is 14 residues long. Per germline, CDR1 SGHNT and CDR2 YENEEA. V lost 2 bases, J lost 2 bases, and 7 bases lay in between. The CDR3 DNA follows: TGTGCCAGCAGCTTACGCGGGGCCTACAATGAGCAGTTCTTC. Amino acid sequence: CASSLRGAYNEQFF.

V is TRBV30 and J is TRBJ2-2, with 10 bases identical to TRBD2. Trimming cost V 3 bases and J 1 base; bases outside gene matches: 5. The CDR3 loop spans 16 amino acids. Germline CDR1 reads GTSNPN; CDR2 reads SVGIG (reference sequence). The CDR3 nucleotides are TGTGCCTGGAGGGGTAGGACTAGCGGGAACACCGGGGAGCTGTTTTTT. It is translated as CAWRGRTSGNTGELFF.

The chain has TRBV9 and TRBJ2-7; 7 bases agree with TRBD2. The CDR3 loop spans 14 amino acids. The junction had 3 bases not matched to a gene; V was cut back by 1 base and J by 2 bases. The germline CDR1 and CDR2 sequences are SGDLS and YYNGEE. The CDR3 protein is CASSVSGATYEQYF. In DNA form, the CDR3 reads TGTGCCAGCAGCGTAAGCGGGGCCACCTACGAGCAGTACTTC.

This clonotype was recorded many times. The rearrangement joins TRBV6-5 to TRBJ2-7; 13 positions agree with TRBD2. Germline V gives CDR1 MNHEY, CDR2 SVGAGI. This CDR3 region has 15 residues. Trimming took 5 bases from V and 3 from J; bases not matched to a gene: 4. CDR3 residues: CASSNRLAGGYEQYF. CDR3 DNA: TGTGCCAGCAGTAACCGACTAGCGGGAGGCTACGAGCAGTACTTC.

This clonotype was found many times. The chain is built from TRBV20-1 and TRBJ1-1; D gene ambiguous. V shed 3 bases and J shed 6 bases, with 11 bases lying between them. The CDR3 has 12 residues. Germline CDR1 reads DFQATT; CDR2 reads SNEGSKA (reference sequence). Here the CDR3 DNA reads TGCAGTGCTAGGACGGAGGATGCTGAAGCTTTCTTT. Translation gives CSARTEDAEAFF.

This clonotype was detected many times. The genes are TRBV10-3 and TRBJ2-7; 7 bases agree with TRBD2. The CDR3 runs to 15 residues. In germline, CDR1 is ENHRY, CDR2 SYGVKD. After removal of 0 bases from V and 9 bases from J, the junction contained 11 bases not matched to a gene. The CDR3 DNA is TGTGCCATCAGTGAGTCTCCAGCGGGGTCCTCAGGGCAGTACTTC. Its translation is CAISESPAGSSGQYF.

This clonotype was detected ten times or more. The J gene is TRBJ2-6, the V gene TRBV28; D might be TRBD1 (6 bases). CDR1 and CDR2 (germline): MDHEN, SYDVKM. CDR3 size: 15 residues. Trimming took off 6 bases at V and 0 bases at J, with 9 bases between the two ends. The CDR3 region is CASRTQGSGANVLTF. The CDR3 DNA is TGTGCCAGCAGAACACAGGGCTCTGGGGCCAACGTCCTGACTTTC.

The chain couples TRBV6-6 to TRBJ1-1, with D possibly matching TRBD1 (5 bases). V lost 5 bases, J lost 4 bases, and 11 bases lay in between. In germline, CDR1 is MNHNY, CDR2 SVGAGI (reference sequence). The CDR3 has 13 amino acids. The CDR3 bases are TGTGCCAGCAGTGCAATTGGGGGCACTGAAGCTTTCTTT. This sequence encodes CASSAIGGTEAFF.

This clonotype showed up many times. This sequence joins TRBV20-1 and TRBJ2-3; D is ambiguous. Germline assignment: CDR1 DFQATT and CDR2 SNEGSKA (reference sequence). V lost 1 base and J 0 bases, leaving 11 bases between the germline ends. The CDR3 covers 15 residues. The CDR3 nucleotides read TGCAGTGCTAGAGGTGGACGGTCTAGCACAGATACGCAGTATTTT. Its translation is CSARGGRSSTDTQYF.

CDR3 sequence reads: CASSQDSGRATDTQYF. The CDR3 region has the DNA TGTGCCAGCAGCCAAGATAGCGGGAGGGCCACAGATACGCAGTATTTT. The V gene is TRBV4-2, the J gene TRBJ2-3, with 11 bases that match TRBD2. The CDR3 spans 16 residues. After removal of 0 bases from V and 2 bases from J, the junction contained 1 base not matched to a gene. The germline V gene encodes CDR1 LGHNA and CDR2 YNFKEQ.

This clonotype has a count of ten or more. This chain links TRBV6-2 or TRBV6-3 with TRBJ2-7; 8 nucleotides match TRBD2. Germline lookup yields CDR1 MNHEY and CDR2 SVGEGT. V lost 7 bases, J lost 3 bases, and 17 bases stayed unmatched. This CDR3 region has 17 residues. The CDR3 protein is CASNQGRAGTRFYEQYF. The CDR3 nucleotides are TGTGCCAGCAACCAAGGAAGGGCCGGGACTAGATTCTACGAGCAGTACTTC.

The table lists this clonotype with many counts. J is TRBJ1-1 and V is TRBV7-9, with D uncertain. V lost 5 bases and J 7 bases, leaving 14 bases between the germline ends. The CDR3 length is 13 residues. The germline gives CDR1 SEHNR, CDR2 FQNEAQ (reference sequence). This CDR3 is CASSRSGVIEAFF. CDR3 DNA: TGTGCCAGCAGCCGTTCCGGTGTTATTGAAGCTTTCTTT.

This clonotype was found many times. V and J are TRBV4-2 and TRBJ2-7, with 13 bases lining up with TRBD2. In germline, CDR1 is LGHNA, CDR2 YNFKEQ. Unmatched junction bases numbered 5, after V lost 2 bases and J lost 4 bases. The CDR3 spans 16 residues. DNA of the CDR3: TGTGCCAGCAGCCAACCCTGGACTAGCGGGAGTTACGAGCAGTACTTC. This encodes CASSQPWTSGSYEQYF.

A note on this clonotype: A clone one base away is much larger, so this may be a read error. The CDR3 carries no conserved terminal phenylalanine or tryptophan, so it likely arises from a read error. The J gene is TRBJ2-3, the V gene TRBV7-2, with 9 bases identical to TRBD2. Germline V gene lookup returns CDR1 SGHTA and CDR2 FQGNSA. V gave up 2 bases and J gave up 3 bases; unmatched junction bases: 3. This CDR3 comprises 15 residues. This chain's CDR3 is CASSLTSGRTDTQYL. CDR3 bases: TGTGCCAGCAGCTTAACCAGCGGGAGGACAGATACGCAGTATTTA.

The sample holds many counts of this clonotype. This sequence joins TRBV3-1 and TRBJ1-2; TRBD1 agrees at 8 bases. There are 16 residues in the CDR3. From germline, CDR1 is LGHDT and CDR2 YNNKEL (reference sequence). V lost 0 bases and J lost 9; bases outside the gene matches: 12. CDR3 residues: CASSQEVGTGGSRYTF. The CDR3 region has the DNA TGTGCCAGCAGCCAAGAAGTGGGAACAGGGGGTTCGCGCTACACCTTC. Variable domain in full (rest from reference TRBV3-1 and TRBJ1-2): DTAVSQTPKYLVTQMGNDKSIKCEQNLGHDTMYWYKQDSKKFLKIMFSYNNKELIINETVPNRFSPKSPDKAHLNLHINSLELGDSAVYFCASSQEVGTGGSRYTFGSGTRLTVV.

J is TRBJ1-6 and V is TRBV20-1, with 9 nucleotides matching TRBD1. The CDR3 has 15 amino acids. In germline, CDR1 is DFQATT, CDR2 SNEGSKA (reference sequence). V lost 3 bases, J lost 9 bases, and 9 bases stayed unmatched. The CDR3 nucleotides are TGCAGTGCTAGGGGAACAGGGGGCGTAAGTTCACCCCTCCACTTT. It translates to CSARGTGGVSSPLHF.

This clonotype was counted many times. The chain uses TRBV20-1 and TRBJ1-5; no definite D call. This CDR3 comprises 14 residues. Per the germline V gene, CDR1 is DFQATT and CDR2 is SNEGSKA (reference sequence). V lost 0 bases and J 9 bases, leaving 15 bases between the germline ends. The CDR3: CSAREAQSQRPQHF. The CDR3 DNA reads TGCAGTGCTAGAGAGGCGCAATCGCAGCGGCCCCAGCATTTT.

The J gene is TRBJ2-1, the V gene TRBV18, with 8 bases aligning to TRBD2. Germline loops: CDR1 KGHSH, CDR2 LQKENI. This CDR3 contains 18 residues. After removal of 6 bases from V and 3 bases from J, the junction contained 16 bases not matched to a gene. CDR3 nucleotides: TGTGCCAGCTCCCTTTCAACCGTGAGCGGGAGAGGCTACAATGAGCAGTTCTTC. Translating it yields CASSLSTVSGRGYNEQFF.

This chain joins TRBV10-3 and TRBJ2-7; D may be TRBD2 (5 bases). CDR3 size: 13 residues. Germline CDR1 and CDR2: ENHRY and SYGVKD. Deletions cut 2 bases from V and 3 bases from J, with 8 bases between. CDR3 residues: CAISERGNYEQYF. The CDR3, as DNA: TGTGCCATCAGTGAGCGAGGGAACTACGAGCAGTACTTC.

The V call is TRBV6-1, the J call TRBJ1-1; D unresolved. V was clipped by 5 bases and J by 3 bases, with 7 bases between them. Germline CDR1 reads MNHNS; CDR2 reads SASEGT. This CDR3 has 12 residues. CDR3 in DNA: TGTGCCAGCAGTCAAATTTACACTGAAGCTTTCTTT. Amino acid sequence: CASSQIYTEAFF.

This clonotype was seen a few times. The chain uses TRBV4-2 and TRBJ2-4; D not certain. CDR1 and CDR2 (germline): LGHNA, YNFKEQ. This CDR3 region has 14 residues. Trimming left V 4 bases short and J 7 bases short, with 14 bases between. CDR3 in amino acids: CASSPMSRPNIQYF. The CDR3 DNA follows: TGTGCCAGCAGCCCGATGTCTAGGCCGAACATTCAGTACTTC.

This clonotype was observed many times. This chain connects TRBV7-3 to TRBJ2-6; tentative D call: TRBD1 (6 bases). V was shortened by 5 bases and J by 0 bases, with 14 bases between the two germline ends. The germline CDR1 and CDR2 sequences are SGHTA and FQGTGA. The CDR3 is made up of 17 amino acids. CDR3: CASSPDRFSSGANVLTF. In DNA form, the CDR3 reads TGTGCCAGCAGCCCCGACAGGTTTAGCTCTGGGGCCAACGTCCTGACTTTC.

This clonotype was observed many times. The chain links TRBV3-1 to TRBJ2-6; D perhaps matches TRBD1 (5 bases). Trimming stripped 3 bases from V and 0 bases from J, with 12 bases between. Germline values: CDR1 LGHDT, CDR2 YNNKEL (reference sequence). The CDR3 length is 17 residues. CDR3 sequence (DNA): TGTGCCAGCAGCCACGACATTAGGGGCTCTGGGGCCAACGTCCTGACTTTC. Residues: CASSHDIRGSGANVLTF.

This clonotype showed up just a few times. The chain joins TRBV19 to TRBJ1-2; maybe TRBD1 (5 bases). The V and J ends lost 2 bases and 7 bases respectively, with 17 bases between them. The CDR3 is 15 amino acids. Looked up from germline, CDR1 is LNHDA and CDR2 is SQIVND (reference sequence). Here the CDR3 reads CASSILRPLGTGYTF. CDR3 sequence (DNA): TGTGCCAGTAGTATACTCCGGCCCCTAGGGACTGGCTACACCTTC.

The rearrangement links TRBV7-2 to TRBJ2-1, with D perhaps matching TRBD1 (6 bases). The CDR3 totals 14 residues. Germline lookup yields CDR1 SGHTA and CDR2 FQGNSA. Deletions cut 5 bases from V and 4 bases from J, with 12 bases between. The CDR3 here is CASSRQASYNEQFF. Written as DNA, the CDR3 is TGTGCCAGCAGCCGACAGGCGTCATACAATGAGCAGTTCTTC.

The table lists this clonotype with many counts. The CDR3 protein is CASSLGQGASGNTIYF. In nucleotides, the CDR3 is TGTGCCAGCAGTTTAGGCCAGGGGGCCTCTGGAAACACCATATATTTT. The chain employs TRBV12-3 or TRBV12-4 and TRBJ1-3; TRBD1 aligns across 8 bases. The V gene end was trimmed by 1 base and the J gene end by 0 bases; junction bases not matched to a gene: 2. CDR3 size: 16 residues.

This clonotype turned up a few times. CDR3 DNA sequence: TGTGCCAGCAGCCACAGACAGTCCTACGAGCAGTACTTC. Protein: CASSHRQSYEQYF. The V gene is TRBV5-4, the J gene TRBJ2-7; weak D call: TRBD1 (5 bases). V shed 4 bases and J shed 1 base, with 9 bases lying between them. The CDR3 is made up of 13 amino acids. Per the germline V gene, CDR1 is SGHNT and CDR2 is YYREEE (reference sequence).

This chain connects TRBV5-5 to TRBJ1-1, with unresolved D. CDR3 length: 15 residues. Trimming left V 0 bases short and J 0 bases short, with 9 bases between. CDR1 is SGHKS, CDR2 YYEKEE, per germline (reference sequence). Here the CDR3 reads CASSLEPNMNTEAFF. CDR3 bases: TGTGCCAGCAGCTTGGAGCCAAACATGAACACTGAAGCTTTCTTT.

This clonotype showed up many times. V gene TRBV18 combines with J gene TRBJ1-2; 7 bases align to TRBD1. The CDR3 totals 15 residues. Germline assignment: CDR1 KGHSH and CDR2 LQKENI. After removal of 0 bases from V and 1 base from J, the junction contained 2 bases not matched to a gene. The CDR3, as DNA: TGTGCCAGCTCACCACCGGGACAGATTAACTATGGCTACACCTTC. Translating gives CASSPPGQINYGYTF.